The 18 T cell receptor beta chains reported below all come from one sample, sequenced in a study of post-analysis software for immune sequencing data. Tagging with unique molecular identifiers was a feature of the TCR beta cDNA libraries. TCRdb reprocessed the PCR reads with MiXCR, giving one entry per CDR3 protein. The data show around 400,000 distinct CDR3 sequences, 39% seen once. Broader study findings: Relative to controls, patients had 4 or 5 TRBV segments at higher frequency, with TRBV5-6, TRBV5-1 and TRBV20-1 among these.

Antigens of these TCRs are unknown. Sequencing used blood. The receptors here all came from a girl aged 2-10 years with multiple sclerosis.

This clonotype appeared a few times. The chain links TRBV7-9 to TRBJ2-7; 12 bases map to TRBD1. CDR3 size: 13 residues. The ends lost 10 bases at V and 5 bases at J; junction bases unmatched: 6. Germline assignment: CDR1 SEHNR and CDR2 FQNEAQ (reference sequence). The CDR3 loop reads CAISGTGGNEQYF. CDR3 bases: TGTGCCATCTCCGGGACAGGGGGCAACGAGCAGTACTTC.

The rearrangement uses TRBV28 and TRBJ1-5, with D possibly being TRBD1 (5 bases). CDR3 size: 16 residues. Trimming pared 4 bases from V and 0 bases from J, leaving 13 bases between. Per the germline V gene, CDR1 is MDHEN and CDR2 is SYDVKM. The CDR3 DNA sequence: TGTGCCAGCAGTTCACTTAAGACAGATAGCAATCAGCCCCAGCATTTT. Protein: CASSSLKTDSNQPQHF.

This chain links TRBV12-3 or TRBV12-4 with TRBJ2-1; weak D call: TRBD1 (6 bases). This CDR3 spans 14 amino acids. Trimming took off 1 base at V and 10 bases at J, with 14 bases between the two ends. The CDR3 coding sequence is TGTGCCAGCAGTTTAGGGGGACAAGGGGACGAGCAGTTCTTC. This sequence encodes CASSLGGQGDEQFF.

The rearrangement joins TRBV21-1 to TRBJ2-3. TRBV21-1 is designated a pseudogene. The CDR3 loop spans 15 amino acids. The CDR3 sequence is CASSNPTGCTDTQYF. In DNA, the CDR3 is TGTGCCAGCAGCAATCCGACTGGCTGCACAGATACGCAGTATTTT.

This chain links TRBV2 with TRBJ2-3; TRBD1 agrees at 8 bases. This CDR3 has 16 amino acids. V dropped 5 bases and J dropped 1; count of bases not matched to a gene: 8. Germline V gene data show CDR1 as SNHLY and CDR2 as FYNNEI. The DNA of the CDR3 is TGTGCCAGCAGTATTCAAGGGACAGGACGCACAGATACGCAGTATTTT. It encodes CASSIQGTGRTDTQYF.

This clonotype was counted only a few times. The rearrangement uses TRBV7-2 and TRBJ2-5; D remains unclear. Germline V gives CDR1 SGHTA, CDR2 FQGNSA. The V end was cut by 2 bases, the J end by 4 bases, with 8 bases between. The CDR3 consists of 13 residues. The CDR3 DNA reads as TGTGCCAGCAGCTTAATGGGTCCAGAGACCCAGTACTTC. This encodes CASSLMGPETQYF. Looking up the rest from reference TRBV7-2 and TRBJ2-5 gives the full variable domain: GAGVSQSPSNKVTEKGKDVELRCDPISGHTALYWYRQSLGQGLEFLIYFQGNSAPDKSGLPSDRFSAERTGGSVSTLTIQRTQQEDSAVYLCASSLMGPETQYFGPGTRLLVL.

Only a few counts were recorded for this clonotype. The chain recombines TRBV27 with TRBJ2-5, with 13 bases lining up with TRBD2. J gave up 2 bases and V 9 bases, and 3 bases lay outside the gene matches. The CDR3 contains 14 residues. CDR1 and CDR2 from the germline V gene are MNHEY and SMNVEV (reference sequence). This CDR3 reads CASTSGRAQETQYF. The CDR3 DNA reads TGTGCCAGTACTAGCGGGAGGGCGCAAGAGACCCAGTACTTC.

The chain uses TRBV9 and TRBJ2-5, with 7 bases identical to TRBD2. Gene TRBJ2-7 matches the end of the DNA better, so the J call may be wrong. Looked up from germline, CDR1 is SGDLS and CDR2 is YYNGEE. The CDR3 contains 17 residues. CDR3 DNA: TGTGCCAGCAGGTCGGAGGGATTGGGGGGGTCAAGGGACGAGCAGTACTTC. Translating gives CASRSEGLGGSRDEQYF.

Worth noting for this clonotype: A much more abundant neighbour one base away suggests this may be a read error. The J gene is TRBJ2-5, the V gene TRBV12-3 or TRBV12-4, with no clear D. The end of the DNA is better explained by TRBJ2-1, so the J call may be wrong. The CDR3 spans 13 residues. Written as DNA, the CDR3 is TGTGCCAGCAGTTTACCACCCCAAGAGACCCAGTTCTTC. The encoded protein is CASSLPPQETQFF.

The table lists this clonotype with a few counts. V gene TRBV5-1 combines with J gene TRBJ1-1; the D gene is possibly TRBD1 (6 bases). This CDR3 is 13 amino acids long. CDR1 SGHRS and CDR2 YFSETQ come from the germline V gene. Trimming took off 4 bases at V and 10 bases at J, with 17 bases between the two ends. CDR3 coding DNA: TGCGCCAGCAGCAGTGCCGGGGGGCCGGGAGCTTTCTTT. It translates to CASSSAGGPGAFF. The variable domain in full, completed from reference TRBV5-1 and TRBJ1-1, reads KAGVTQTPRYLIKTRGQQVTLSCSPISGHRSVSWYQQTPGQGLQFLFEYFSETQRNKGNFPGRFSGRQFSNSRSEMNVSTLELGDSALYLCASSSAGGPGAFFGQGTRLTVV.

This clonotype came up a few times. The rearrangement joins TRBV20-1 to TRBJ2-3; no definite D call. With 8 bases removed from V and 2 bases from J, the gap between germline ends came to 14 bases. This CDR3 has 13 amino acids. Looked up from germline, CDR1 is DFQATT and CDR2 is SNEGSKA (reference sequence). The CDR3 reads CSPFGGNTDTQYF. The DNA for the CDR3 is TGCAGTCCATTTGGCGGCAACACAGATACGCAGTATTTT.

The CDR3 reads CASSLDRIYYEQYF. In nucleotides, the CDR3 is TGCGCCAGCAGCTTGGATAGAATTTACTACGAGCAGTACTTC. V is TRBV5-1 and J is TRBJ2-7; D is ambiguous. There are 14 residues in the CDR3. V was clipped by 0 bases and J by 3 bases, with 10 bases between them. Germline CDR1 SGHRS, CDR2 YFSETQ.

The chain carries TRBV7-2 and TRBJ1-1; no reliable D call. CDR3 size: 13 residues. Germline CDR1 SGHTA, CDR2 FQGNSA. V was pared by 5 bases and J by 3 bases, with 10 bases between. The CDR3 here is CASSTQEDTEAFF. The CDR3 coding sequence is TGTGCCAGCAGCACTCAAGAGGACACTGAAGCTTTCTTT.

This chain joins TRBV5-6 and TRBJ2-7, with 9 bases identical to TRBD1. Germline assignment: CDR1 SGHDT and CDR2 YYEEEE. Unmatched junction bases numbered 4, after V lost 4 bases and J lost 5 bases. The CDR3 runs to 13 residues. The CDR3 DNA sequence: TGTGCCAGCAGCCCACAGGGGGCCCACGAGCAGTACTTC. Translating it yields CASSPQGAHEQYF.

In its sample, this clonotype was seen a few times. The rearrangement links TRBV6-5 to TRBJ1-1; maybe TRBD1 (5 bases). Between the trimmed V and J ends, which lost 5 bases and 10 bases, there was a span of 17 bases. Germline V gene sequence: CDR1 MNHEY, CDR2 SVGAGI. The CDR3 consists of 13 residues. Here the CDR3 reads CASSNVPGGVAFF. The CDR3 DNA follows: TGTGCCAGCAGTAACGTGCCGGGAGGGGTAGCTTTCTTT.

The chain carries TRBV5-6 and TRBJ1-1; D remains unclear. CDR3 length: 14 amino acids. The germline V gene encodes CDR1 SGHDT and CDR2 YYEEEE. V lost 2 bases and J 0 bases, leaving 8 bases between the germline ends. The CDR3 protein is CASSFVTVNTEAFF. CDR3 DNA sequence: TGTGCCAGCAGCTTCGTAACGGTGAACACTGAAGCTTTCTTT.

This CDR3 reads CASSLWAGARRTYNEQFF. As DNA, the CDR3 is TGTGCCAGCAGTTTATGGGCGGGAGCAAGAAGAACCTACAATGAGCAGTTCTTC. V gene TRBV12-3 or TRBV12-4 combines with J gene TRBJ2-1; TRBD2 matches 7 bases. With V trimmed by 2 bases and J by 2 bases, 12 bases remained unmatched. The CDR3 covers 18 residues.

This clonotype has only a few counts. The chain uses TRBV20-1 and TRBJ2-1, with TRBD1 matching over 7 bases. The CDR3 loop spans 12 amino acids. Germline trimming cut 6 bases from V and 10 bases from J; bases unmatched to any gene: 9. Germline V lookup: CDR1 DFQATT, CDR2 SNEGSKA (reference sequence). The CDR3, as DNA: TGCAGTGCCAGGGGGAAATTCGGGGAGCAGTTCTTC. Translating it yields CSARGKFGEQFF.